The 12 T cell receptor beta chains below were found in one sample sequenced in a study of breast tumors, draining lymph nodes, adjacent tissues. TCRdb re-derived calls from the multiplex PCR reads in MiXCR, one entry per CDR3 protein. The sample has about 230,000 distinct CDR3 sequences, roughly 32% seen once; the top ten hold 1.4%. Axillary draining lymph nodes of breast cancer patients supplied the node samples. Sequencing input: axillary lymph node tissue. The source of these receptors is a female donor with breast cancer. Some clones in this sample may be carry-over from other donors' samples.

Ten or more counts support this clonotype. The chain is built from TRBV20-1 and TRBJ1-2; 9 bases map to TRBD1. The CDR3 loop spans 13 amino acids. From germline, CDR1 is DFQATT and CDR2 SNEGSKA (reference sequence). V trimming: 1 base; J trimming: 8 bases; junction bases outside the gene matches: 5. The CDR3 region has the DNA TGCAGTGCTAGAGCTAGGACAGGGGTAGGCTACACCTTC. As protein: CSARARTGVGYTF.

The chain carries TRBV5-1 and TRBJ1-4; a possible D gene is TRBD1 (6 bases). The CDR3 has 12 amino acids. CDR1 is SGHRS, CDR2 YFSETQ, per germline. Trimming cost V 5 bases and J 7 bases, with 9 bases left between them. As DNA, the CDR3 is TGCGCCAGCAGAGTGGGGGCTGAAAAACTGTTTTTT. Protein sequence: CASRVGAEKLFF.

The sample holds many counts of this clonotype. The chain couples TRBV14 to TRBJ1-4, with 8 bases aligning to TRBD1. V lost 4 bases, J lost 8 bases, and 9 bases stayed unmatched. Germline V gives CDR1 SGHDN, CDR2 FVKESK. The CDR3 runs to 15 residues. CDR3 in amino acids: CASSLTTGVLEKLFF. The CDR3 nucleotides read TGTGCCAGCAGCCTGACGACAGGGGTTCTCGAAAAACTGTTTTTT.

Concerning this clonotype itself: This clone may be a read error of a much larger clone one base away. The chain couples TRBV6-5 to TRBJ2-7; D perhaps matches TRBD2 (5 bases). The V end was cut by 5 bases, the J end by 4 bases, with 15 bases between. Germline V gene sequence: CDR1 MNHEY, CDR2 SVGAGI. This CDR3 spans 14 amino acids. CDR3 coding DNA: TGTGCCAGCAGTCATGAGGCTAGCAGGTACGAGCAGTACTTC. This codes for CASSHEASRYEQYF.

This clonotype was counted many times. This chain uses TRBV11-3 with TRBJ2-3; D call uncertain. Germline lookup yields CDR1 SGHNT and CDR2 YENEEA. V was trimmed by 6 bases and J by 6 bases, leaving 10 bases between them. The CDR3 extends over 12 amino acids. The CDR3 loop reads CASSRVADTQYF. The CDR3 DNA sequence: TGTGCCAGCAGTCGAGTCGCGGATACGCAGTATTTT.

This clonotype showed up many times. The genes are TRBV5-5 and TRBJ1-4, with no clear D. Germline V gene lookup returns CDR1 SGHKS and CDR2 YYEKEE (reference sequence). This CDR3 comprises 13 residues. V was clipped by 2 bases and J by 8 bases, with 10 bases between them. The CDR3 nucleotides are TGTGCCAGCAGCTTTCTCTCCGGCGAAAAACTGTTTTTT. It specifies CASSFLSGEKLFF. Full variable domain (outside the CDR3, taken from reference TRBV5-5 and TRBJ1-4): DAGVTQSPTHLIKTRGQQVTLRCSPISGHKSVSWYQQVLGQGPQFIFQYYEKEERGRGNFPDRFSARQFPNYSSELNVNALLLGDSALYLCASSFLSGEKLFFGSGTQLSVL.

This clonotype has at least ten counts. J is TRBJ2-1 and V is TRBV29-1; 12 nucleotides align to TRBD2. With V trimmed by 7 bases and J by 5 bases, 3 bases remained unmatched. The CDR3 has 13 amino acids. Germline loops: CDR1 SQVTM, CDR2 ANQGSEA. The chain's CDR3 is CSGWTSGNNEQFF. The DNA of the CDR3 is TGCAGCGGCTGGACTAGCGGGAACAATGAGCAGTTCTTC.

The rearrangement uses TRBV29-1 and TRBJ2-5, with D perhaps being TRBD1 or TRBD2 (5 bases each). V lost 7 bases, J lost 2 bases, and 8 bases lay in between. From germline, CDR1 is SQVTM and CDR2 ANQGSEA. CDR3 length equals 11 residues. The CDR3 DNA is TGCAGCGGGGGGATACAAGAGACCCAGTACTTC. This encodes CSGGIQETQYF.

This clonotype was picked up many times. The V gene is TRBV13, the J gene TRBJ2-3; 7 positions match TRBD2. CDR3 size: 15 residues. CDR1 and CDR2 from the germline V gene are PRHDT and FYEKMQ (reference sequence). After removal of 3 bases from V and 1 base from J, the junction contained 4 bases not matched to a gene. The CDR3 protein is CASSFTSERTDTQYF. The CDR3 nucleotides read TGTGCCAGCAGCTTCACTAGCGAACGCACAGATACGCAGTATTTT.

The chain uses TRBV20-1 and TRBJ1-4; D unclear. This CDR3 contains 16 residues. Per germline, CDR1 DFQATT and CDR2 SNEGSKA (reference sequence). The V end was cut by 2 bases, the J end by 6 bases, with 19 bases between. The CDR3 region has the DNA TGCAGTGCTAGACAACTAGCGGGAGGTCCTGATGAAAAACTGTTTTTT. Its translation is CSARQLAGGPDEKLFF.

V and J are TRBV24-1 and TRBJ2-3; 7 nucleotides match TRBD1. V was clipped by 4 bases and J by 4 bases; unmatched bases: 16. From germline, CDR1 is KGHDR and CDR2 SFDVKD. The CDR3 runs 18 residues. The CDR3 DNA sequence: TGTGCCACCAGTGACCAAGACCAGACAGGGAGTCTCTCAGATACGCAGTATTTT. Amino acid sequence: CATSDQDQTGSLSDTQYF.

This clonotype appeared a single time. This could be a read error, since a much larger clone is one nucleotide away. The gene calls are TRBV5-6 and TRBJ2-1, with D possibly being TRBD2 (6 bases). CDR3 length: 16 amino acids. CDR1 and CDR2 from the germline V gene are SGHDT and YYEEEE. V lost 0 bases and J lost 9, with 19 bases in between. Written as DNA, the CDR3 is TGTGCCAGCAGCTTGGCCTCCAGTGCCGGGAGCAGTGAGCAGTTCTTC. Residues: CASSLASSAGSSEQFF.